This T cell receptor beta chain was sequenced in a study of tumor-infiltrating lymphocytes in localized non-small cell lung cancer. General observations from the study: Each assay used a separate piece of the same tissue.

Sequenced by immunoSEQ multiplex PCR; TCRdb stores in-frame clones only, minus some. This table has fewer than 20,000 clones, roughly three quarters appearing once. About this clone itself: What it binds is not known.

The receptor's source is a human donor with non-small cell lung cancer. Specimen: lung tumor tissue.

CDR3 DNA sequence: TGTGCCAGCAGCGTCGCTCTAGCGGGGTATTACGAGCAGTACTTC. Protein sequence: CASSVALAGYYEQYF. This chain uses TRBV7-2 with TRBJ2-7, with 9 bases matching TRBD2. The CDR3 has 15 amino acids. V dropped 5 bases and J dropped 4; count of bases not matched to a gene: 9. CDR1 is SGHTA, CDR2 FQGNSA, per germline.